Each of the 22 T cell receptor beta chains below was sequenced from the same sample in a study of cytomegalovirus exposure and HLA in healthy donors. Primers for the PCR totalled 60 Vbeta and 13 Jbeta. The assay was immunoSEQ multiplex PCR, and TCRdb's table has in-frame clones only and misses some. The data hold approximately 240,000 clones, with about three quarters observed a single time. The sequenced sample was PBMCs. The receptors were gathered from an older woman in good health and CMV-seropositive.

The chain is built from TRBV18 and TRBJ1-6, with 7 positions matching TRBD1. CDR3 length: 17 residues. Germline V gene sequence: CDR1 KGHSH, CDR2 LQKENI. V was clipped by 1 base and J by 5 bases; unmatched bases: 8. The DNA for the CDR3 is TGTGCCAGCTCACCACGTCCAGGGGGATCTGATAATTCACCCCTCCACTTT. It codes for CASSPRPGGSDNSPLHF.

This clone turned up a few times. V and J are TRBV6-6 and TRBJ2-7; tentatively, D is TRBD2 (6 bases). This CDR3 is built from 13 residues. Trimming shortened V by 5 bases and J by 3 bases, and 11 bases separated the two germline ends. From germline, CDR1 is MNHNY and CDR2 SVGAGI (reference sequence). The CDR3 DNA is TGTGCCAGCAGTCACACCGGGAGCTACGAGCAGTACTTC. Amino acid sequence: CASSHTGSYEQYF.

The chain recombines TRBV7-6 with TRBJ2-5; TRBD2 agrees at 9 bases. Unmatched junction bases numbered 10, after V lost 8 bases and J lost 0 bases. Per the germline V gene, CDR1 is SGHVS and CDR2 is FNYEAQ. The CDR3 has 16 residues. The DNA for the CDR3 is TGTGCCAGCCCAGGGTTGACTAGCGGAGACCAAGAGACCCAGTACTTC. Translated, it gives CASPGLTSGDQETQYF.

This clone was detected only once. J is TRBJ2-3 and V is TRBV30; 9 nucleotides align to TRBD1. Per the germline V gene, CDR1 is GTSNPN and CDR2 is SVGIG (reference sequence). V shed 2 bases and J 3 bases; nucleotides not matched to a gene: 6. CDR3 length: 15 residues. The DNA for the CDR3 is TGTGCCTGGAGTAAACAGGGGGCTTGGACAGATACGCAGTATTTT. It encodes CAWSKQGAWTDTQYF.

V and J are TRBV5-1 and TRBJ1-4; tentative D call: TRBD1 (6 bases). Germline CDR1 reads SGHRS; CDR2 reads YFSETQ. This CDR3 has 14 amino acids. Trimming took off 4 bases at V and 6 bases at J, with 13 bases between the two ends. The CDR3 coding sequence is TGCGCCAGCAGCCCTGGACAGAATCATGAAAAACTGTTTTTT. It yields the protein CASSPGQNHEKLFF.

The rearrangement joins TRBV5-1 to TRBJ2-1; 8 bases map to TRBD2. With 2 bases clipped from V and 6 bases from J, the junction kept 4 bases outside the gene matches. The germline gives CDR1 SGHRS, CDR2 YFSETQ. The CDR3 is 14 amino acids. In DNA form, the CDR3 reads TGCGCCAGCAGCTTATCGGGGGGGTTCAATGAGCAGTTCTTC. Translation: CASSLSGGFNEQFF.

The chain recombines TRBV4-1 with TRBJ2-7, with 13 positions matching TRBD2. Germline lookup yields CDR1 MGHRA and CDR2 YSYEKL. After removal of 5 bases from V and 3 bases from J, the junction contained 10 bases not matched to a gene. CDR3 size: 17 residues. CDR3: CASSALPGLAGFYEQYF. CDR3 nucleotide sequence: TGCGCCAGCAGCGCGCTCCCGGGACTAGCGGGATTCTACGAGCAGTACTTC.

The rearrangement uses TRBV19 and TRBJ2-7, with 12 bases identical to TRBD2. This CDR3 contains 15 residues. CDR1 is LNHDA and CDR2 is SQIVND in the germline V gene (reference sequence). V gave up 8 bases and J gave up 3 bases; unmatched junction bases: 8. Here the CDR3 reads CASAQLAGGLYEQYF. CDR3 DNA: TGTGCCAGTGCCCAACTAGCGGGAGGCCTCTACGAGCAGTACTTC.

The CDR3 region is CASSLIGSSSGNTIYF. In nucleotides, the CDR3 is TGTGCCAGCAGCTTAATTGGCTCTAGCTCTGGAAACACCATATATTTT. This sequence joins TRBV7-9 and TRBJ1-3, with D hard to call. Trimming took 2 bases from V and 0 from J, leaving 11 bases between them. Germline lookup yields CDR1 SEHNR and CDR2 FQNEAQ (reference sequence). There are 16 residues in the CDR3.

The rearrangement joins TRBV5-6 to TRBJ2-5; 7 bases are shared with TRBD2. The junction had 3 bases not matched to a gene; V was cut back by 1 base and J by 3 bases. The V gene's germline CDR1 is SGHDT and CDR2 YYEEEE. This CDR3 region has 14 residues. The CDR3 loop is CASSLSGVKETQYF. CDR3 coding DNA: TGTGCCAGCAGCTTGAGCGGGGTGAAAGAGACCCAGTACTTC.

As regards this clone: Other DNA sequences from this sample encode an identical CDR3 as well. The CDR3 is CASSPTGGYGYTF. CDR3 in DNA: TGTGCCAGCAGCCCGACAGGGGGCTATGGCTACACCTTC. The chain joins TRBV5-4 to TRBJ1-2; 9 bases map to TRBD1. Losses at the gene ends were 4 bases for V and 4 bases for J; bases not matched to a gene: 2. The germline gives CDR1 SGHNT, CDR2 YYREEE (reference sequence). The CDR3 runs to 13 residues.

The gene calls are TRBV25-1 and TRBJ2-2; 7 nucleotides match TRBD2. This CDR3 has 16 amino acids. The germline CDR1 and CDR2 sequences are MGHDK and SYGVNS. The trim removed 2 bases at V and 1 base at J, leaving 4 bases unmatched. As DNA, the CDR3 is TGTGCCAGCAGTGAAAGCCGGGGGGTGAACACCGGGGAGCTGTTTTTT. Its translation: CASSESRGVNTGELFF.

The CDR3 protein is CASSVGGKGETQYF. The CDR3 coding sequence is TGTGCCAGCAGCGTAGGGGGTAAGGGGGAGACCCAGTACTTC. This chain connects TRBV9 to TRBJ2-5; D may be TRBD1 (5 bases). CDR1 is SGDLS, CDR2 YYNGEE, per germline. V was trimmed by 0 bases and J by 5 bases, leaving 11 bases between them. There are 14 residues in the CDR3.

This sequence joins TRBV19 and TRBJ2-1; 10 nucleotides line up with TRBD2. The germline V gene has CDR1 LNHDA and CDR2 SQIVND (reference sequence). CDR3 length: 14 residues. With 10 bases clipped from V and 2 bases from J, the junction kept 5 bases outside the gene matches. The CDR3 is CATHSGRPYNEQFF. The CDR3 nucleotides are TGTGCCACCCATAGCGGGAGGCCCTACAATGAGCAGTTCTTC.

The chain has TRBV28 and TRBJ1-1, with D maybe TRBD1 (5 bases). V was clipped by 3 bases and J by 4 bases, with 6 bases between them. Germline V gene lookup returns CDR1 MDHEN and CDR2 SYDVKM. The CDR3 loop spans 12 amino acids. CDR3 sequence (DNA): TGTGCCAGCAGTTTTCAGGGCACTGAAGCTTTCTTT. Translating gives CASSFQGTEAFF.

The chain uses TRBV30 and TRBJ2-2, with D maybe TRBD2 (6 bases). Trimming pared 3 bases from V and 7 bases from J, leaving 21 bases between. The CDR3 length is 16 residues. Germline values: CDR1 GTSNPN, CDR2 SVGIG (reference sequence). As DNA, the CDR3 is TGTGCCTGGAGGAGGCAGCGCCGGGGGTGGGACGGGGAGCTGTTTTTT. Its protein is CAWRRQRRGWDGELFF.

This chain uses TRBV6-1 with TRBJ2-3; possible D gene TRBD2, 6 bases. Germline V lookup: CDR1 MNHNS, CDR2 SASEGT. The CDR3 is 14 residues long. V was pared by 0 bases and J by 3 bases, with 7 bases between. The CDR3 loop reads CASSEASGTDTQYF. The CDR3 DNA reads as TGTGCCAGCAGTGAAGCTAGCGGAACAGATACGCAGTATTTT.

V gene TRBV11-2 combines with J gene TRBJ2-5; D may be TRBD2 (7 bases). CDR1 is SGHAT, CDR2 FQNNGV, per germline. V was trimmed by 5 bases and J by 4 bases, leaving 17 bases between them. The CDR3 extends over 15 amino acids. The chain's CDR3 is CASSHTSGEGETQYF. The CDR3 DNA follows: TGTGCCAGCAGCCACACTTCAGGGGAGGGAGAGACCCAGTACTTC.

The chain employs TRBV7-2 and TRBJ2-7; D might be TRBD2 (5 bases). V gave up 1 base and J gave up 2 bases, with 6 bases separating them. The CDR3 length is 13 residues. CDR1 is SGHTA and CDR2 is FQGNSA in the germline V gene. CDR3: CASSLERAYEQYF. In DNA form, the CDR3 reads TGTGCCAGCAGCTTAGAGAGGGCCTACGAGCAGTACTTC.

The rearrangement uses TRBV19 and TRBJ2-5, with a tentative D call TRBD1 (5 bases). Germline lookup yields CDR1 LNHDA and CDR2 SQIVND (reference sequence). V shed 6 bases and J shed 1 base, with 9 bases lying between them. The CDR3 runs to 13 residues. The CDR3 spells CASRGLFQETQYF. The CDR3 nucleotides read TGTGCCAGTAGGGGGCTCTTCCAAGAGACCCAGTACTTC.

V is TRBV7-6 and J is TRBJ2-2, with D possibly being TRBD2 (6 bases). The V end was cut by 3 bases, the J end by 2 bases, with 7 bases between. The CDR3 length is 14 residues. Germline-derived CDR1 and CDR2 are SGHVS and FNYEAQ. The CDR3: CASSLGTNTGELFF. CDR3 in DNA: TGTGCCAGCAGCTTGGGGACTAACACCGGGGAGCTGTTTTTT. The whole variable domain, filled in from reference TRBV7-6 and TRBJ2-2, reads GAGVSQSPRYKVTKRGQDVALRCDPISGHVSLYWYRQALGQGPEFLTYFNYEAQQDKSGLPNDRFSAERPEGSISTLTIQRTEQRDSAMYRCASSLGTNTGELFFGEGSRLTVL.

The J gene is TRBJ1-5, the V gene TRBV6-5; TRBD1 might be the D (6 bases). Trimming took off 5 bases at V and 3 bases at J, with 11 bases between the two ends. The V gene's germline CDR1 is MNHEY and CDR2 SVGAGI. The CDR3 spans 14 residues. The CDR3 DNA sequence: TGTGCCAGCAGTCAGGGACAAGACAATCAGCCCCAGCATTTT. Translation: CASSQGQDNQPQHF.